Listed here are 27 T cell receptor beta chains from one sample, sequenced in a study of blood T cell repertoires in COVID-19. Libraries were prepared by immunoSEQ multiplex PCR; TCRdb keeps only in-frame clonotypes and omits some of them. The repertoire holds approximately 330,000 clones, about nine tenths seen once, with roughly 8.9% in the top ten. The sequencing input was peripheral blood. These receptor sequences come from a man between 25 and 39 years old with COVID-19, enrolled during active disease.

For this clone: This sample also contains other DNA sequences that code for the same CDR3. The rearrangement uses TRBV15 and TRBJ2-5; 8 positions agree with TRBD1. Unmatched junction bases numbered 3, after V lost 4 bases and J lost 2 bases. Germline values: CDR1 LNHNV, CDR2 YYDKDF (reference sequence). CDR3 length equals 14 residues. CDR3 bases: TGTGCCACCAGCACCTACAGGGGGCAAGAGACCCAGTACTTC. Encoded protein: CATSTYRGQETQYF. Full variable domain (remainder filled in from reference TRBV15 and TRBJ2-5): DAMVIQNPRYQVTQFGKPVTLSCSQTLNHNVMYWYQQKSSQAPKLLFHYYDKDFNNEADTPDNFQSRRPNTSFCFLDIRSPGLGDTAMYLCATSTYRGQETQYFGPGTRLLVL.

The chain is built from TRBV7-9 and TRBJ1-5; the match to TRBD1 covers 7 bases. The J segment lost 7 bases and the V segment lost 5 bases, leaving 11 bases of the junction unmatched. CDR3 length: 15 residues. Germline V gene sequence: CDR1 SEHNR, CDR2 FQNEAQ (reference sequence). The CDR3 nucleotides read TGTGCCAGCAGCCCCCCCGGGACAGCCAACCAGCCCCAGCATTTT. It translates to CASSPPGTANQPQHF.

The chain employs TRBV18 and TRBJ2-5; 7 bases line up with TRBD1. CDR1 is KGHSH and CDR2 is LQKENI in the germline V gene. This CDR3 is 15 amino acids long. The junction had 6 bases not matched to a gene; V was cut back by 4 bases and J by 1 base. CDR3 amino acids: CASSRTGTVQETQYF. The CDR3 nucleotides are TGTGCCAGCTCACGTACCGGGACAGTCCAAGAGACCCAGTACTTC.

The count of this clone is one. The V gene is TRBV7-6, the J gene TRBJ2-1; TRBD2 matches 8 bases. V lost 1 base and J lost 4; bases outside the gene matches: 6. Germline CDR1 SGHVS, CDR2 FNYEAQ. This CDR3 comprises 16 residues. This chain's CDR3 is CASSLEHSGGYNEQFF. The CDR3 DNA follows: TGTGCCAGCAGCTTAGAGCACAGCGGGGGTTACAATGAGCAGTTCTTC.

The gene calls are TRBV7-3 and TRBJ1-4; the match to TRBD1 covers 8 bases. Unmatched junction bases numbered 4, after V lost 5 bases and J lost 8 bases. CDR3 length: 13 residues. Per germline, CDR1 SGHTA and CDR2 FQGTGA. The chain's CDR3 is CASSPGQGEKLFF. The CDR3 DNA reads as TGTGCCAGCAGCCCCGGACAGGGAGAAAAACTGTTTTTT.

The chain joins TRBV19 to TRBJ2-3, with 10 bases identical to TRBD1. Losses at the gene ends were 1 base for V and 6 bases for J; bases not matched to a gene: 7. In germline, CDR1 is LNHDA, CDR2 SQIVND (reference sequence). The CDR3 has 16 amino acids. CDR3 region: CASSIGRQGAVDTQYF. The CDR3 DNA sequence: TGTGCCAGTAGTATAGGGCGACAGGGGGCGGTGGATACGCAGTATTTT.

This chain joins TRBV20-1 and TRBJ2-7; 8 nucleotides align to TRBD2. The trim removed 3 bases at V and 0 bases at J, leaving 4 bases unmatched. In germline, CDR1 is DFQATT, CDR2 SNEGSKA (reference sequence). The CDR3 loop spans 14 amino acids. The CDR3 spells CSASLAGISYEQYF. The DNA of the CDR3 is TGCAGTGCTAGTCTAGCGGGCATCTCCTACGAGCAGTACTTC.

This clone showed up just once. The rearrangement uses TRBV18 and TRBJ2-5; the match to TRBD1 covers 7 bases. From germline, CDR1 is KGHSH and CDR2 LQKENI. This CDR3 spans 13 amino acids. The V and J ends lost 5 bases and 5 bases, in that order; junction bases with no gene match: 5. The CDR3 DNA reads as TGTGCCAGCTCATCAGACAGGGCGGAGACCCAGTACTTC. Translating it yields CASSSDRAETQYF.

This sequence joins TRBV9 and TRBJ2-3; 7 nucleotides agree with TRBD2. The V and J ends lost 0 bases and 5 bases, in that order; junction bases with no gene match: 9. The CDR3 is 16 amino acids. Germline V CDR1 and CDR2: SGDLS, YYNGEE. In nucleotides, the CDR3 is TGTGCCAGCAGCGTAGGAATGGGGGGGATTTTAGATACGCAGTATTTT. This gives the protein CASSVGMGGILDTQYF.

The chain uses TRBV4-1 and TRBJ1-1; perhaps TRBD1 as D (6 bases). CDR1 is MGHRA and CDR2 is YSYEKL in the germline V gene. CDR3 length: 14 amino acids. V lost 2 bases and J lost 7, with 14 bases in between. The DNA of the CDR3 is TGCGCCAGCAGCCAATTAACAGGGCAGAATGAAGCTTTCTTT. Translation: CASSQLTGQNEAFF.

V and J are TRBV28 and TRBJ2-1; D is possibly TRBD2 (5 bases). Trimming shortened V by 5 bases and J by 7 bases, and 18 bases separated the two germline ends. The CDR3 is 15 residues long. Germline CDR1 and CDR2: MDHEN and SYDVKM. The CDR3, as DNA: TGTGCCAGCAGTCCTCCCGCCTCTACGGGAAATGAGCAGTTCTTC. Protein product: CASSPPASTGNEQFF.

The sample holds a few counts of this clone. V is TRBV19 and J is TRBJ2-2; D perhaps matches TRBD2 (6 bases). CDR3 length: 17 amino acids. From germline, CDR1 is LNHDA and CDR2 SQIVND (reference sequence). Trimming pared 7 bases from V and 1 base from J, leaving 19 bases between. CDR3 coding DNA: TGTGCCAGTACCTCCCTGGGGGGACGGATGAACACCGGGGAGCTGTTTTTT. Translation gives CASTSLGGRMNTGELFF.

V usage is TRBV28 and J usage is TRBJ1-4, with D tentatively TRBD1 (6 bases). The V gene lost 7 bases and the J gene lost 0 bases, with 15 bases spanning the gap. CDR1 MDHEN and CDR2 SYDVKM come from the germline V gene. The length of the CDR3 is 16 residues. The CDR3 region is CASISVRGATNEKLFF. Written as DNA, the CDR3 is TGTGCCAGCATAAGTGTCAGGGGTGCAACTAATGAAAAACTGTTTTTT.

This clone was counted between two and nine times. The chain is built from TRBV7-9 and TRBJ2-7; a possible D gene is TRBD2 (7 bases). The germline gives CDR1 SEHNR, CDR2 FQNEAQ (reference sequence). The CDR3 extends over 16 amino acids. The V end lost 7 bases, the J end lost 2 bases, and 21 bases lay between the germline ends. DNA of the CDR3: TGTGCCAGCACCATAGGGGGGGGTCCCCTTACCTACGAGCAGTACTTC. This codes for CASTIGGGPLTYEQYF.

This clone has a single count. The CDR3 spells CSVSRGLAGGTYNEQFF. DNA of the CDR3: TGCAGCGTTTCGCGGGGTCTAGCGGGAGGGACCTACAATGAGCAGTTCTTC. The chain joins TRBV29-1 to TRBJ2-1, with 12 bases fitting TRBD2. The CDR3 spans 17 residues. Germline V gives CDR1 SQVTM, CDR2 ANQGSEA. V lost 5 bases to trimming and J lost 2 bases; unmatched junction nucleotides: 10.

The chain links TRBV18 to TRBJ1-2; no clear D. The CDR3 loop spans 15 amino acids. Per germline, CDR1 KGHSH and CDR2 LQKENI. The V end lost 2 bases, the J end lost 2 bases, and 12 bases lay between the germline ends. The CDR3 loop reads CASSPERGPNYGYTF. For the CDR3, the DNA is TGTGCCAGCTCACCAGAGCGGGGTCCGAACTATGGCTACACCTTC.

The V gene is TRBV5-4, the J gene TRBJ2-2; no clear D gene. In germline, CDR1 is SGHNT, CDR2 YYREEE (reference sequence). The germline V and J ends were trimmed by 5 bases and 5 bases, with 13 bases remaining between them. The CDR3 has 14 residues. The CDR3 sequence: CASRSDQVTGELFF. CDR3 nucleotide sequence: TGTGCCAGCAGATCTGACCAGGTTACCGGGGAGCTGTTTTTT.

This clone was detected a few times. This sequence joins TRBV19 and TRBJ2-2; tentatively, D is TRBD1 (6 bases). Germline assignment: CDR1 LNHDA and CDR2 SQIVND (reference sequence). Trimming shortened V by 6 bases and J by 3 bases, and 11 bases separated the two germline ends. The CDR3 consists of 14 residues. As DNA, the CDR3 is TGTGCCAGTAGCCTATACAGGGACACCGGGGAGCTGTTTTTT. Encoded protein: CASSLYRDTGELFF.

This clone was counted a single time. V and J are TRBV27 and TRBJ1-6; D not resolved. The germline CDR1 and CDR2 sequences are MNHEY and SMNVEV (reference sequence). This CDR3 spans 14 amino acids. With 6 bases removed from V and 7 bases from J, the gap between germline ends came to 13 bases. The CDR3, as DNA: TGTGCCAGCAGCCTGCAGCACAGCAATTCACCCCTCCACTTT. Residues: CASSLQHSNSPLHF.

The chain carries TRBV28 and TRBJ2-3; 7 nucleotides agree with TRBD2. The CDR3 runs 16 residues. The V gene end was trimmed by 1 base and the J gene end by 2 bases; junction bases not matched to a gene: 6. Germline lookup yields CDR1 MDHEN and CDR2 SYDVKM. The CDR3 region is CASSLSSSGLTDTQYF. The CDR3 nucleotides read TGTGCCAGCAGTTTATCCTCTAGCGGACTCACAGATACGCAGTATTTT.

The chain has TRBV6-1 and TRBJ2-1; 9 positions agree with TRBD2. Germline V gene sequence: CDR1 MNHNS, CDR2 SASEGT. This CDR3 contains 16 residues. The V and J ends lost 1 base and 2 bases, in that order; junction bases with no gene match: 3. The CDR3 sequence is CASSEGLAGAYNEQFF. As DNA, the CDR3 is TGTGCCAGCAGTGAAGGCTTAGCGGGGGCCTACAATGAGCAGTTCTTC.

The chain is built from TRBV28 and TRBJ2-7, with D possibly being TRBD2 (6 bases). Trimming took 5 bases from V and 2 from J, leaving 13 bases between them. The CDR3 has 14 amino acids. Germline CDR1 MDHEN, CDR2 SYDVKM. The CDR3 nucleotides are TGTGCCAGCAGTCCGACTAGTCCCCCCTACGAGCAGTACTTC. Translated: CASSPTSPPYEQYF.

The rearrangement joins TRBV11-3 to TRBJ2-3, with D perhaps matching TRBD1 (5 bases). The CDR3 totals 13 residues. From germline, CDR1 is SGHNT and CDR2 YENEEA. V was cut by 3 bases and J by 3 bases, with 7 bases left in between. This CDR3 is CASSFQGTDTQYF. The CDR3 DNA reads TGTGCCAGCAGCTTTCAGGGTACAGATACGCAGTATTTT.

This sequence joins TRBV12-5 and TRBJ2-1; 10 bases are shared with TRBD1. Trimming at V came to 2 bases and at J to 12 bases, leaving 4 bases not matched to a gene. Germline-derived CDR1 and CDR2 are LGHNT and FRNRAP. This CDR3 is 13 amino acids long. This chain's CDR3 is CASGLRGQGSQFF. The CDR3 DNA reads as TGTGCTAGTGGTTTGAGGGGACAGGGGTCGCAGTTCTTC.

In DNA, the CDR3 is TGCGCCAGCAGCCAAGATATGGACAGGACCTACGAGCAGTACTTC. As protein: CASSQDMDRTYEQYF. V usage is TRBV4-3 and J usage is TRBJ2-7; TRBD1 matches 7 bases. Germline V gene data show CDR1 as LGHNA and CDR2 as YSLEER. This CDR3 comprises 15 residues. Trimming cost V 0 bases and J 2 bases; bases outside gene matches: 4.

The chain joins TRBV3-1 (or the pseudogene TRBV3-2) to TRBJ1-3; 7 nucleotides align to TRBD1. Trimming at V came to 2 bases and at J to 4 bases, leaving 11 bases not matched to a gene. Germline CDR1 is LGHDT and CDR2 is YNNKEL (reference sequence). The CDR3 contains 17 residues. The CDR3 loop reads CASSQQNRGTLGNTIYF. Written as DNA, the CDR3 is TGTGCCAGCAGCCAACAGAACAGGGGAACATTGGGAAACACCATATATTTT.

The rearrangement links TRBV21-1 to TRBJ2-6; the listed D gene, TRBD2, was not tested against the DNA. TRBV21-1 is recorded as a pseudogene. This CDR3 is built from 18 residues. This CDR3 is CASSKIPGSPSGANVLTF. The CDR3 bases are TGTGCCAGCAGCAAAATTCCGGGTTCTCCCTCTGGGGCCAACGTCCTGACTTTC.